Below, 32 T cell receptor beta chains from the same sample are listed, as sequenced in a study of blood T cell repertoires in COVID-19. Data came from immunoSEQ multiplex PCR; TCRdb stores just in-frame clones and leaves some out. The repertoire holds about 180,000 clones, with approximately 86% as singletons. Specimen: peripheral blood. The origin of the receptors is a woman of 80 years or more with active or convalescent COVID-19.

This clone was seen a single time. V and J are TRBV5-4 and TRBJ1-3; 12 bases align to TRBD1. V lost 4 bases and J lost 1; bases outside the gene matches: 9. Germline CDR1 SGHNT, CDR2 YYREEE (reference sequence). The CDR3 contains 18 residues. CDR3 amino acids: CASSPGQGADSSGNTIYF. The CDR3 DNA follows: TGTGCCAGCAGCCCGGGACAGGGGGCTGATTCTTCTGGAAACACCATATATTTT. Combining the CDR3 with reference TRBV5-4 and TRBJ1-3 gives the whole variable domain ETGVTQSPTHLIKTRGQQVTLRCSSQSGHNTVSWYQQALGQGPQFIFQYYREEENGRGNFPPRFSGLQFPNYSSELNVNALELDDSALYLCASSPGQGADSSGNTIYFGEGSWLTVV.

The gene calls are TRBV5-1 and TRBJ2-1, with 7 nucleotides matching TRBD1. This CDR3 has 16 amino acids. J was trimmed by 1 base and V by 1 base; bases with no gene match: 5. Germline V gives CDR1 SGHRS, CDR2 YFSETQ. DNA for the CDR3: TGCGCCAGCAGCTTGAAAGGGGGCGGATCCTACAATGAGCAGTTCTTC. It codes for CASSLKGGGSYNEQFF.

This clone was seen a handful of times. The chain carries TRBV14 and TRBJ1-1; TRBD1 matches at 7 bases. The CDR3 covers 17 residues. Unmatched junction bases numbered 7, after V lost 0 bases and J lost 0 bases. The germline V gene has CDR1 SGHDN and CDR2 FVKESK. The CDR3, as DNA: TGTGCCAGCAGCCAAGAGAGGGGGACAGAGCTGAACACTGAAGCTTTCTTT. Translated, it gives CASSQERGTELNTEAFF.

The CDR3 sequence: CASSPRGTGGYGYTF. For the CDR3, the DNA is TGTGCCAGCAGCCCCAGGGGTACAGGAGGTTATGGCTACACCTTC. V is TRBV6-5 and J is TRBJ1-2, with D perhaps TRBD1 (6 bases). V shed 6 bases and J shed 5 bases, with 19 bases lying between them. The CDR3 runs to 15 residues. Germline V lookup: CDR1 MNHEY, CDR2 SVGAGI.

This chain links TRBV6-5 with TRBJ1-1; D remains unclear. The CDR3 runs 13 residues. The germline V and J ends were trimmed by 6 bases and 1 base, with 9 bases remaining between them. CDR1 and CDR2 (germline): MNHEY, SVGAGI. CDR3 sequence reads: CASRPHANTEAFF. For the CDR3, the DNA is TGTGCCAGCAGACCACACGCGAACACTGAAGCTTTCTTT.

V usage is TRBV6-5 and J usage is TRBJ2-2; D gene ambiguous. Germline lookup yields CDR1 MNHEY and CDR2 SVGAGI. The CDR3 totals 15 residues. V lost 0 bases, J lost 2 bases, and 7 bases lay in between. CDR3: CASSYSPRNTGELFF. The CDR3 region has the DNA TGTGCCAGCAGTTACTCCCCGAGAAACACCGGGGAGCTGTTTTTT.

This chain connects TRBV4-2 to TRBJ1-2; D unresolved. The CDR3 has 14 residues. Germline values: CDR1 LGHNA, CDR2 YNFKEQ. V lost 4 bases, J lost 0 bases, and 9 bases lay in between. CDR3: CASSREGSNYGYTF. The CDR3 DNA reads as TGTGCCAGCAGCCGCGAGGGCTCTAACTATGGCTACACCTTC.

The gene calls are TRBV19 and TRBJ2-2; TRBD2 agrees at 8 bases. Germline-derived CDR1 and CDR2 are LNHDA and SQIVND (reference sequence). This CDR3 region has 17 residues. The junction had 6 bases not matched to a gene; V was cut back by 3 bases and J by 0 bases. In DNA form, the CDR3 reads TGTGCCAGTAGTATCTCGGCTAGCGGGCCGAACACCGGGGAGCTGTTTTTT. Translation gives CASSISASGPNTGELFF.

This chain connects TRBV7-3 to TRBJ2-3; 7 positions match TRBD2. The CDR3 contains 15 residues. The V gene end was trimmed by 2 bases and the J gene end by 0 bases; junction bases not matched to a gene: 2. The germline V gene has CDR1 SGHTA and CDR2 FQGTGA. This chain's CDR3 is CASSLGGRSTDTQYF. The CDR3 DNA reads TGTGCCAGCAGCTTAGGCGGGAGAAGCACAGATACGCAGTATTTT. The whole variable domain, remainder taken from reference TRBV7-3 and TRBJ2-3, is GAGVSQTPSNKVTEKGKYVELRCDPISGHTALYWYRQSLGQGPEFLIYFQGTGAADDSGLPNDRFFAVRPEGSVSTLKIQRTERGDSAVYLCASSLGGRSTDTQYFGPGTRLTVL.

This clone has just a few counts. This chain uses TRBV24-1 with TRBJ1-2; D is ambiguous. Germline lookup yields CDR1 KGHDR and CDR2 SFDVKD. The V and J ends lost 9 bases and 4 bases respectively, with 17 bases between them. The CDR3 has 14 amino acids. CDR3 region: CATPPTERGYGYTF. As DNA, the CDR3 is TGTGCCACCCCCCCGACTGAGAGAGGCTATGGCTACACCTTC.

This clone was seen more than once but under ten times. This chain uses TRBV7-6 with TRBJ1-1; 10 nucleotides agree with TRBD1. The CDR3 runs 16 residues. The germline V gene encodes CDR1 SGHVS and CDR2 FNYEAQ. The ends lost 2 bases at V and 5 bases at J; junction bases unmatched: 8. In DNA form, the CDR3 reads TGTGCCAGCAGCTTATATATTCCGGGACAGGGGACTGAAGCTTTCTTT. The encoded protein is CASSLYIPGQGTEAFF.

This chain uses TRBV19 with TRBJ1-1, with TRBD1 as a possible D gene (5 bases). Trimming removed 7 bases at V and 1 base at J, with 13 bases between. The CDR3 has 14 amino acids. Germline V lookup: CDR1 LNHDA, CDR2 SQIVND (reference sequence). The CDR3 nucleotides are TGTGCCAGTACCGCGGGGGTGAGGAACACTGAAGCTTTCTTT. It is translated as CASTAGVRNTEAFF.

The rearrangement joins TRBV27 to TRBJ1-2; unclear D gene. Germline V gene sequence: CDR1 MNHEY, CDR2 SMNVEV (reference sequence). CDR3 length equals 14 residues. The germline V and J ends were trimmed by 7 bases and 2 bases, with 14 bases remaining between them. The CDR3 region has the DNA TGTGCCAGCAAACAACCGGGAGGGAACTATGGCTACACCTTC. Translating it yields CASKQPGGNYGYTF.

This chain links TRBV15 with TRBJ2-7, with TRBD1 matching 9 bases. Looked up from germline, CDR1 is LNHNV and CDR2 is YYDKDF (reference sequence). The CDR3 runs to 15 residues. V gave up 3 bases and J gave up 0 bases; unmatched junction bases: 3. The CDR3 region has the DNA TGTGCCACCAGCAGGGGGGACAGGGCCTCCTACGAGCAGTACTTC. Translating it yields CATSRGDRASYEQYF.

This clone was seen a handful of times. The chain couples TRBV2 to TRBJ1-2; 8 bases are shared with TRBD1. Germline V lookup: CDR1 SNHLY, CDR2 FYNNEI. The CDR3 consists of 15 residues. The V and J ends lost 6 bases and 8 bases, in that order; junction bases with no gene match: 14. This chain's CDR3 is CASSGQGVGFRGYTF. The DNA of the CDR3 is TGTGCCAGCAGCGGACAGGGAGTGGGGTTCAGAGGCTACACCTTC.

The chain uses TRBV28 and TRBJ1-1; D is uncertain. The V gene's germline CDR1 is MDHEN and CDR2 SYDVKM. Trimming pared 1 base from V and 4 bases from J, leaving 13 bases between. There are 15 residues in the CDR3. CDR3 loop: CASSLLPAGITEAFF. DNA of the CDR3: TGTGCCAGCAGTTTATTACCGGCAGGTATCACTGAAGCTTTCTTT. The full variable domain, completed using reference TRBV28 and TRBJ1-1, is DVKVTQSSRYLVKRTGEKVFLECVQDMDHENMFWYRQDPGLGLRLIYFSYDVKMKEKGDIPEGYSVSREKKERFSLILESASTNQTSMYLCASSLLPAGITEAFFGQGTRLTVV.

This sequence joins TRBV6-1 and TRBJ1-6, with a tentative D call TRBD1 (5 bases). This CDR3 comprises 14 residues. The V and J ends lost 2 bases and 10 bases respectively, with 12 bases between them. In germline, CDR1 is MNHNS, CDR2 SASEGT. The CDR3 here is CASSESGGDSPLHF. Here the CDR3 DNA reads TGTGCCAGCAGTGAATCGGGCGGGGACTCACCCCTCCACTTT.

This chain links TRBV6-5 with TRBJ2-3; TRBD2 agrees at 7 bases. The V and J ends lost 7 bases and 4 bases, in that order; junction bases with no gene match: 8. CDR3 size: 14 residues. The germline V gene encodes CDR1 MNHEY and CDR2 SVGAGI. The CDR3 DNA is TGTGCCAGCAAAGTAGCGGGTAACGCAGATACGCAGTATTTT. Translated, it gives CASKVAGNADTQYF.

This clone has a handful of counts. The chain uses TRBV4-1 and TRBJ2-1, with TRBD1 matching over 10 bases. J was trimmed by 6 bases and V by 4 bases; bases with no gene match: 6. This CDR3 is 15 amino acids long. CDR1 and CDR2 (germline): MGHRA, YSYEKL. The CDR3 coding sequence is TGCGCCAGCAGCCGGACCGGGACAGGGGTCAATGAGCAGTTCTTC. Translation: CASSRTGTGVNEQFF.

This clone was seen a few times. The chain is built from TRBV19 and TRBJ2-2; possible D gene TRBD1, 5 bases. CDR1 and CDR2 from the germline V gene are LNHDA and SQIVND (reference sequence). V was pared by 5 bases and J by 8 bases, with 15 bases between. The CDR3 consists of 14 residues. DNA of the CDR3: TGTGCCAGTAGTGTGGACACTCCAATGGGGGAGCTGTTTTTT. Translated, it gives CASSVDTPMGELFF.

This clone appeared once. The rearrangement uses TRBV11-2 and TRBJ1-3; D possibly corresponds to TRBD1 (6 bases). V lost 6 bases, J lost 11 bases, and 14 bases lay in between. The length of the CDR3 is 12 residues. CDR1 and CDR2 from the germline V gene are SGHAT and FQNNGV. CDR3 coding DNA: TGTGCCAGCAGTTATTCAGGGGAGTCCATATATTTT. As protein: CASSYSGESIYF.

This sequence joins TRBV2 and TRBJ1-5, with a tentative D call TRBD1 (6 bases). The CDR3 length is 15 residues. Germline-derived CDR1 and CDR2 are SNHLY and FYNNEI. V lost 2 bases and J 7 bases, leaving 15 bases between the germline ends. In DNA, the CDR3 is TGTGCCAGCAGTGAACAGGGGCCAGGGAAGCAGCCCCAGCATTTT. Translating it yields CASSEQGPGKQPQHF. Looking up the rest from reference TRBV2 and TRBJ1-5 gives the full variable domain: EPEVTQTPSHQVTQMGQEVILRCVPISNHLYFYWYRQILGQKVEFLVSFYNNEISEKSEIFDDQFSVERPDGSNFTLKIRSTKLEDSAMYFCASSEQGPGKQPQHFGDGTRLSIL.

This clone was recorded once. The CDR3 coding sequence is TGTGCCAGTAGGTCTCCGCGGAAGGGAGCGGATTACACCGGGGAGCTGTTTTTT. Amino acids: CASRSPRKGADYTGELFF. The genes are TRBV19 and TRBJ2-2, with D maybe TRBD2 (5 bases). The CDR3 is 18 residues long. The ends were cut back, 6 bases at V and 3 bases at J, with 23 bases in the middle. The V gene's germline CDR1 is LNHDA and CDR2 SQIVND (reference sequence).

V and J are TRBV30 and TRBJ1-2; D may be TRBD1 (6 bases). The CDR3 loop spans 13 amino acids. V dropped 0 bases and J dropped 3 bases, with 8 bases sitting between them. Per germline, CDR1 GTSNPN and CDR2 SVGIG (reference sequence). The CDR3 region has the DNA TGTGCCTGGAGTGTAGGGGGGGACTATGGCTACACCTTC. Translating it yields CAWSVGGDYGYTF. Using reference TRBV30 and TRBJ1-2 for the parts outside the CDR3, the full variable domain is SQTIHQWPATLVQPVGSPLSLECTVEGTSNPNLYWYRQAAGRGLQLLFYSVGIGQISSEVPQNLSASRPQDRQFILSSKKLLLSDSGFYLCAWSVGGDYGYTFGSGTRLTVV.

There are a few counts of this clone. The chain combines TRBV5-1 with TRBJ1-2; D is perhaps TRBD1 (5 bases). CDR3 length: 13 amino acids. Trimming left V 0 bases short and J 2 bases short, with 5 bases between. Per germline, CDR1 SGHRS and CDR2 YFSETQ. CDR3 DNA sequence: TGCGCCAGCAGCTTGGCAGGGAACTATGGCTACACCTTC. Translated, it gives CASSLAGNYGYTF. Full variable domain (missing parts from reference TRBV5-1 and TRBJ1-2): KAGVTQTPRYLIKTRGQQVTLSCSPISGHRSVSWYQQTPGQGLQFLFEYFSETQRNKGNFPGRFSGRQFSNSRSEMNVSTLELGDSALYLCASSLAGNYGYTFGSGTRLTVV.

The chain links TRBV5-1 to TRBJ2-2; possibly TRBD2 for D (5 bases). Trimming removed 0 bases at V and 6 bases at J, with 15 bases between. This CDR3 spans 16 amino acids. Per the germline V gene, CDR1 is SGHRS and CDR2 is YFSETQ. CDR3 in amino acids: CASSLVRGPTAGELFF. The CDR3 DNA reads TGCGCCAGCAGCTTGGTACGGGGTCCTACAGCCGGGGAGCTGTTTTTT.

The chain recombines TRBV19 with TRBJ2-2; D unresolved. The CDR3 runs 13 residues. Germline loops: CDR1 LNHDA, CDR2 SQIVND (reference sequence). V was pared by 5 bases and J by 5 bases, with 9 bases between. The CDR3 region has the DNA TGTGCCAGTAGTTCCGGAGAGACCGGGGAGCTGTTTTTT. Translated, it gives CASSSGETGELFF.

The J gene is TRBJ2-3, the V gene TRBV19; D is unclear. This CDR3 has 12 amino acids. Germline CDR1 reads LNHDA; CDR2 reads SQIVND (reference sequence). The V gene lost 6 bases and the J gene lost 4 bases, with 8 bases spanning the gap. CDR3 coding DNA: TGTGCCAGTAGGTCAGCGCCAGATACGCAGTATTTT. Translated: CASRSAPDTQYF.

Comment on this clone: The same CDR3 is also encoded by other DNA sequences in this sample. For the CDR3, the DNA is TGTGCCAGCAGCTTAAGGGGGGGCACTGAAGCTTTCTTT. This encodes CASSLRGGTEAFF. The rearrangement links TRBV7-3 to TRBJ1-1, with D possibly matching TRBD1 (5 bases). Germline CDR1 is SGHTA and CDR2 is FQGTGA. This CDR3 is built from 13 residues. V was pared by 1 base and J by 4 bases, with 7 bases between.

This clone has only a few counts. The rearrangement links TRBV4-1 to TRBJ2-3; D possibly corresponds to TRBD2 (6 bases). The germline gives CDR1 MGHRA, CDR2 YSYEKL. V was clipped by 1 base and J by 4 bases, with 9 bases between them. This CDR3 is 14 amino acids long. CDR3 in amino acids: CASSQGGVADTQYF. The CDR3 DNA is TGCGCCAGCAGCCAAGGGGGGGTAGCAGATACGCAGTATTTT.

The chain couples TRBV5-4 to TRBJ2-1; TRBD2 aligns across 12 bases. The CDR3 consists of 16 residues. Per the germline V gene, CDR1 is SGHNT and CDR2 is YYREEE (reference sequence). The trim removed 4 bases at V and 7 bases at J, leaving 9 bases unmatched. The CDR3 bases are TGTGCCAGCAGCCACCAGACTAGCGGGAGTTTAAATGAGCAGTTCTTC. Translating gives CASSHQTSGSLNEQFF.

The chain employs TRBV11-2 and TRBJ1-6; TRBD1 might be the D (6 bases). The ends were cut back, 0 bases at V and 6 bases at J, with 18 bases in the middle. Germline lookup yields CDR1 SGHAT and CDR2 FQNNGV. This CDR3 has 18 residues. In DNA form, the CDR3 reads TGTGCCAGCAGCTTAGATAGGCCCCTACAGGGCCCTAATTCACCCCTCCACTTT. Residues: CASSLDRPLQGPNSPLHF.